These 32 T cell receptor beta chains came from one sample sequenced in a study of post-analysis software for immune sequencing data. These receptors' antigens are unknown. Libraries were made from TCR beta cDNA, and they carried unique molecular identifiers. TCRdb re-derived calls from the PCR reads in MiXCR, one entry per CDR3 protein. The top ten clones hold approximately 5% of a sample with 650,000 to 850,000 distinct CDR3 sequences, approximately 44% of them seen once. General study points: There were roughly 5 TRBV segments more frequent in patients than controls, and TRBV5-6, TRBV5-1 and TRBV20-1 were among them.

Sequenced material: blood. The receptors derive from a girl between 10 and 17 years old with multiple sclerosis.

This chain connects TRBV29-1 to TRBJ2-5; D call uncertain. V was trimmed by 6 bases and J by 4 bases, leaving 12 bases between them. CDR3 length: 12 residues. The germline V gene has CDR1 SQVTM and CDR2 ANQGSEA. Here the CDR3 reads CSVRNAPETQYF. The CDR3 bases are TGCAGCGTCCGTAATGCCCCAGAGACCCAGTACTTC.

This sequence joins TRBV5-1 and TRBJ2-2; TRBD2 matches 9 bases. From germline, CDR1 is SGHRS and CDR2 YFSETQ. The junction had 5 bases not matched to a gene; V was cut back by 2 bases and J by 6 bases. This CDR3 is 15 amino acids long. The CDR3 bases are TGCGCCAGCAGCTTCGGCGGGAGGGCGGCCGGGGAGCTGTTTTTT. Protein sequence: CASSFGGRAAGELFF.

In its sample, this clonotype was seen once. The chain joins TRBV20-1 to TRBJ2-3, with D possibly TRBD2 on 5 matching bases. There are 15 residues in the CDR3. V lost 3 bases and J 0 bases, leaving 13 bases between the germline ends. Per germline, CDR1 DFQATT and CDR2 SNEGSKA (reference sequence). The CDR3 here is CSASKRSASTDTQYF. DNA of the CDR3: TGCAGTGCTAGTAAGCGGTCCGCTAGCACAGATACGCAGTATTTT.

This clonotype came up a few times. The chain combines TRBV10-1 with TRBJ2-1, with 7 positions matching TRBD1. The CDR3 sequence is 16 residues long. V trimming: 4 bases; J trimming: 4 bases; junction bases outside the gene matches: 10. Germline V gene sequence: CDR1 WNHNN, CDR2 SYGVQD (reference sequence). The DNA of the CDR3 is TGCGCCAGCAGTGCAAAACGAGGGGGCCTTTACAATGAGCAGTTCTTC. Translating it yields CASSAKRGGLYNEQFF.

This clonotype has just a few counts. The chain uses TRBV7-2 and TRBJ2-5; a possible D gene is TRBD2 (5 bases). The closer fit of TRBJ2-7 to the DNA end suggests the J call may be wrong. The V gene's germline CDR1 is SGHTA and CDR2 FQGNSA. The CDR3 runs to 15 residues. The CDR3 is CASSRAGEGRDEQYF. CDR3 sequence (DNA): TGTGCCAGCAGCAGGGCCGGTGAGGGTCGGGACGAGCAGTACTTC.

The chain employs TRBV6-6 and TRBJ1-5; D is possibly TRBD1 (5 bases). Trimming left V 5 bases short and J 6 bases short, with 11 bases between. The germline V gene has CDR1 MNHNY and CDR2 SVGAGI (reference sequence). This CDR3 contains 13 residues. The CDR3 loop is CASSRAGSQPQHF. The CDR3 DNA reads as TGTGCCAGCAGTAGGGCAGGGTCTCAGCCCCAGCATTTT.

The CDR3 DNA is TGTGCCAGCAGTTATGTGGGGTCTTACAATGAGCAGTTCTTC. It encodes CASSYVGSYNEQFF. The chain has TRBV27 and TRBJ2-1; D not certain. Trimming pared 4 bases from V and 4 bases from J, leaving 11 bases between. CDR1 MNHEY and CDR2 SMNVEV come from the germline V gene (reference sequence). This CDR3 has 14 residues.

This clonotype was detected a few times. The J gene is TRBJ2-7, the V gene TRBV20-1, with TRBD2 matching over 9 bases. CDR1 is DFQATT and CDR2 is SNEGSKA in the germline V gene (reference sequence). V lost 4 bases to trimming and J lost 4 bases; unmatched junction nucleotides: 5. CDR3 length: 13 amino acids. CDR3 loop: CSAISGSGYEQYF. CDR3 coding DNA: TGCAGTGCTATTAGCGGGAGTGGGTACGAGCAGTACTTC.

This chain joins TRBV6-6 and TRBJ2-6; tentatively, D is TRBD1 (5 bases). Between the trimmed V and J ends, which lost 6 bases and 2 bases, there was a span of 14 bases. This CDR3 is 16 amino acids long. In germline, CDR1 is MNHNY, CDR2 SVGAGI (reference sequence). Here the CDR3 reads CASSLGLGPGANVLTF. CDR3 sequence (DNA): TGTGCCAGCAGCTTGGGGTTGGGGCCTGGGGCCAACGTCCTGACTTTC.

This clonotype was recorded a few times. The chain recombines TRBV6-6 with TRBJ2-1; 7 nucleotides align to TRBD1. CDR1 MNHNY and CDR2 SVGAGI come from the germline V gene (reference sequence). V shed 2 bases and J 6 bases; nucleotides not matched to a gene: 4. This CDR3 has 14 amino acids. The CDR3 region is CASSYRQGVNEQFF. The CDR3 DNA follows: TGTGCCAGCAGTTACAGGCAGGGGGTCAATGAGCAGTTCTTC.

The chain couples TRBV10-3 to TRBJ2-3; D possibly matches TRBD1 or TRBD2 (7 bases each). The germline V and J ends were trimmed by 4 bases and 4 bases, with 18 bases remaining between them. The germline V gene has CDR1 ENHRY and CDR2 SYGVKD. The length of the CDR3 is 16 residues. The CDR3 loop is CAISGSTGSGADTQYF. The CDR3 coding sequence is TGTGCCATCAGTGGGTCGACAGGGAGCGGGGCAGATACGCAGTATTTT.

V and J are TRBV6-5 and TRBJ1-1, with no clear D. CDR3 length: 13 amino acids. Germline V gene lookup returns CDR1 MNHEY and CDR2 SVGAGI. Deletions cut 5 bases from V and 6 bases from J, with 13 bases between. CDR3 in amino acids: CASSPSRASEAFF. CDR3 in DNA: TGTGCCAGCAGTCCGTCCCGCGCCTCTGAAGCTTTCTTT.

This clonotype occurred a few times. This rearrangement joins TRBV10-2 to TRBJ2-7; D gene ambiguous. CDR1 is WSHSY, CDR2 SAAADI, per germline. This CDR3 region has 13 residues. The V and J ends lost 7 bases and 3 bases respectively, with 13 bases between them. CDR3 bases: TGCGCCAGCACACAAGGTCCAAGCTACGAGCAGTACTTC. As protein: CASTQGPSYEQYF.

J is TRBJ2-1 and V is TRBV20-1; 7 bases are shared with TRBD1. Germline lookup yields CDR1 DFQATT and CDR2 SNEGSKA (reference sequence). This CDR3 has 13 amino acids. V lost 0 bases and J lost 5; bases outside the gene matches: 1. In DNA form, the CDR3 reads TGCAGTGCTAGAGATGGGACAGACAATGAGCAGTTCTTC. Translating it yields CSARDGTDNEQFF.

The chain joins TRBV29-1 to TRBJ2-5, with D uncertain. V was trimmed by 4 bases and J by 2 bases, leaving 11 bases between them. Germline CDR1 and CDR2: SQVTM and ANQGSEA. This CDR3 has 13 amino acids. The CDR3 DNA sequence: TGCAGCGTTGGGCGGTCAGGACAAGAGACCCAGTACTTC. It yields the protein CSVGRSGQETQYF.

This clonotype occurred a few times. The chain carries TRBV6-2 or TRBV6-3 and TRBJ2-7; 7 bases line up with TRBD1. Germline values: CDR1 MNHEY, CDR2 SVGEGT. V shed 8 bases, J shed 5 bases, and the junction held 9 bases outside the gene matches. The CDR3 is made up of 13 amino acids. This chain's CDR3 is CASRGLGGHEQYF. CDR3 in DNA: TGTGCCAGCCGGGGCCTAGGGGGCCACGAGCAGTACTTC.

The J gene is TRBJ1-2, the V gene TRBV9; D gene unclear. With 6 bases removed from V and 5 bases from J, the gap between germline ends came to 11 bases. The CDR3 consists of 12 residues. The germline V gene encodes CDR1 SGDLS and CDR2 YYNGEE. The CDR3 DNA follows: TGTGCCAGCACCAGCAAGGGTTATGGCTACACCTTC. It specifies CASTSKGYGYTF.

Note on this clonotype: At one end the junction does not follow the germline gene, possibly because of a read error. This chain links TRBV20-1 with TRBJ2-1; maybe TRBD2 (5 bases). The CDR3 loop spans 16 amino acids. Per germline, CDR1 DFQATT and CDR2 SNEGSKA (reference sequence). The CDR3 region has the DNA TGCAGTGCTAGAGATGGTGTGGGGAGCTCCTACAATGAGCGGTTCTTC. It is translated as CSARDGVGSSYNERFF.

This clonotype was recorded a few times. Sequence at one end of the junction differs from germline and may be a read error. The chain recombines TRBV29-1 with TRBJ1-6; D perhaps matches TRBD1 (6 bases). Germline lookup yields CDR1 SQVTM and CDR2 ANQGSEA. CDR3 length: 14 amino acids. Written as DNA, the CDR3 is TGCAGCGTTGTCAAAGGCAGGGACAATTCACCCCCCCACTTT. Its protein is CSVVKGRDNSPPHF.

The chain is built from TRBV6-5 and TRBJ2-7; D is perhaps TRBD2 (5 bases). Germline V gene lookup returns CDR1 MNHEY and CDR2 SVGAGI. Trimming pared 6 bases from V and 3 bases from J, leaving 12 bases between. This CDR3 spans 13 amino acids. CDR3: CASRLPGSYEQYF. For the CDR3, the DNA is TGTGCCAGCAGACTCCCGGGGAGCTACGAGCAGTACTTC.

This clonotype showed up just a few times. The chain joins TRBV4-2 to TRBJ2-3; no firm D call. Trimming pared 0 bases from V and 3 bases from J, leaving 10 bases between. Germline-derived CDR1 and CDR2 are LGHNA and YNFKEQ. The CDR3 loop spans 15 amino acids. CDR3 in amino acids: CASSQDLRKTDTQYF. DNA for the CDR3: TGTGCCAGCAGCCAAGATCTCAGGAAAACAGATACGCAGTATTTT.

This clonotype has only one observation. The rearrangement links TRBV5-6 to TRBJ2-7; possibly TRBD1 or TRBD2 for D (5 bases each). With 10 bases removed from V and 0 bases from J, the gap between germline ends came to 17 bases. The germline V gene encodes CDR1 SGHDT and CDR2 YYEEEE. The length of the CDR3 is 14 residues. CDR3 coding DNA: TGTGCCTCTGGGGCGGGTAGGAGCTCCTACGAGCAGTACTTC. Its translation is CASGAGRSSYEQYF.

The V and J genes are TRBV5-5 and TRBJ2-5; 7 positions match TRBD2. This CDR3 contains 14 residues. Unmatched junction bases numbered 3, after V lost 0 bases and J lost 4 bases. Germline V gene sequence: CDR1 SGHKS, CDR2 YYEKEE (reference sequence). In DNA, the CDR3 is TGTGCCAGCAGCTTGGCTAGCGGTCCAGAGACCCAGTACTTC. This translates into CASSLASGPETQYF.

The genes are TRBV4-3 and TRBJ2-1; no clear D. Germline CDR1 is LGHNA and CDR2 is YSLEER. V lost 1 base and J 5 bases, leaving 12 bases between the germline ends. The CDR3 is 15 residues long. Here the CDR3 reads CASSQGGGQHNEQFF. The CDR3 DNA is TGCGCCAGCAGCCAAGGCGGTGGCCAGCACAATGAGCAGTTCTTC.

The chain carries TRBV28 and TRBJ2-7; D gene ambiguous. V shed 7 bases and J shed 1 base, with 8 bases lying between them. CDR3 length: 12 residues. The V gene's germline CDR1 is MDHEN and CDR2 SYDVKM. The CDR3 DNA sequence: TGTGCCAGCAACTCGCCGTCCTACGAGCAGTACTTC. This codes for CASNSPSYEQYF. Full variable domain (remainder filled in from reference TRBV28 and TRBJ2-7): DVKVTQSSRYLVKRTGEKVFLECVQDMDHENMFWYRQDPGLGLRLIYFSYDVKMKEKGDIPEGYSVSREKKERFSLILESASTNQTSMYLCASNSPSYEQYFGPGTRLTVT.

The chain recombines TRBV14 with TRBJ1-1; D unresolved. V lost 1 base to trimming and J lost 1 base, with 13 bases between them. CDR1 and CDR2 from the germline V gene are SGHDN and FVKESK. This CDR3 has 16 amino acids. CDR3 in amino acids: CASSQGRTTGNTEAFF. The CDR3 DNA reads as TGTGCCAGCAGCCAAGGAAGAACCACCGGGAACACTGAAGCTTTCTTT. Based on the CDR3 plus reference TRBV14 and TRBJ1-1, the full variable domain is EAGVTQFPSHSVIEKGQTVTLRCDPISGHDNLYWYRRVMGKEIKFLLHFVKESKQDESGMPNNRFLAERTGGTYSTLKVQPAELEDSGVYFCASSQGRTTGNTEAFFGQGTRLTVV.

The V gene is TRBV6-5, the J gene TRBJ2-3; TRBD1 matches at 9 bases. Germline trimming cut 2 bases from V and 4 bases from J; bases unmatched to any gene: 4. The CDR3 loop spans 15 amino acids. Germline CDR1 and CDR2: MNHEY and SVGAGI. CDR3 bases: TGTGCCAGCAGTTACCGACAGGGGGGATCAGATACGCAGTATTTT. This sequence encodes CASSYRQGGSDTQYF.

This clonotype was detected a few times. The chain uses TRBV12-3 or TRBV12-4 and TRBJ1-2; a weak D match, TRBD1 (6 bases). With 5 bases removed from V and 6 bases from J, the gap between germline ends came to 19 bases. The CDR3 length is 15 residues. DNA for the CDR3: TGTGCCAGCAGTCTACCCTCGGGACATCAAGATGGCTACACCTTC. It encodes CASSLPSGHQDGYTF.

This clonotype was counted only a few times. The rearrangement joins TRBV5-1 to TRBJ2-1, with 13 bases matching TRBD2. The length of the CDR3 is 19 residues. V lost 4 bases, J lost 0 bases, and 10 bases stayed unmatched. Germline-derived CDR1 and CDR2 are SGHRS and YFSETQ. CDR3 sequence reads: CASSRLGGLAGSSYNEQFF. DNA for the CDR3: TGCGCCAGCAGCCGCCTGGGGGGACTAGCGGGAAGCTCCTACAATGAGCAGTTCTTC.

The V gene is TRBV12-3 or TRBV12-4, the J gene TRBJ2-5; D unresolved. The J call could be wrong; TRBJ2-7 is a better fit for the DNA end. CDR3 length: 14 residues. The chain's CDR3 is CASRPRTIFYEQYF. CDR3 nucleotides: TGTGCCAGCAGGCCGAGGACGATCTTCTACGAGCAGTACTTC.

This clonotype was counted a few times. For the CDR3, the DNA is TGTGCCAGCAGTCTCCCATACAGCGGGGAACATTACGAGCAGTACTTC. It specifies CASSLPYSGEHYEQYF. The chain employs TRBV28 and TRBJ2-7; 7 nucleotides align to TRBD2. The CDR3 is 16 amino acids. Germline V gene data show CDR1 as MDHEN and CDR2 as SYDVKM. V shed 5 bases and J 4 bases; nucleotides not matched to a gene: 14.

The chain couples TRBV20-1 to TRBJ1-4; no clear D gene. CDR3 length equals 15 residues. The V gene lost 2 bases and the J gene lost 3 bases, with 13 bases spanning the gap. CDR1 DFQATT and CDR2 SNEGSKA come from the germline V gene (reference sequence). The CDR3 coding sequence is TGCAGTGCTAGAACCGTAGGCGCTTCTAATGAAAAACTGTTTTTT. It translates to CSARTVGASNEKLFF.